This T cell receptor beta chain derives from a study of T cell responses to AZD1222 COVID-19 vaccine. Study details: Second doses that came at about 4 or about 12 weeks were put together. Study-wide results and limits: Just six AZD1222 recipients tested seropositive at baseline.

Germline V lookup: CDR1 SGHAT, CDR2 FQNNGV. This CDR3 contains 15 residues. V lost 10 bases to trimming and J lost 6 bases; unmatched junction nucleotides: 12. Assay: immunoSEQ multiplex PCR; the TCRdb copy retains only in-frame clones and omits some. The table shows 110,000 or so clones, with more than 80% occurring only once. Comment on this clone: What it recognizes is unknown.

The receptor was isolated from an adult in good health. The specimen was peripheral blood, collected on day 0 of AZD1222 vaccination. V is TRBV11-2 and J is TRBJ2-2, with 9 bases matching TRBD1. CDR3 protein: CATTPRGTGSGELFF. Here the CDR3 DNA reads TGTGCCACCACACCCCGCGGGACAGGGTCCGGGGAGCTGTTTTTT.